The 31 T cell receptor beta chains below come from one sample, sequenced in a study of T cell responses to AZD1222 COVID-19 vaccine (dated by TCRdb to about 2021). In light of the paper, this sample's time point label describes: baseline before first vaccination. The receptor library was made with the immunoSEQ multiplex PCR assay. TCRdb obtained this table from immuneACCESS and retained in-frame rearrangements with V and J assigned. These tables miss some clones; where compared with another copy, unresolved V genes account for less than half of the shortfall, and the remainder is unexplained. This sample has roughly 100,000 clones in its table, and over 85% of those were observed once. Of the sample, 4.5% to 5% is held by the ten largest clones. The input for sequencing was peripheral blood, taken on day 0 of AZD1222 vaccination. Receptors were obtained from an adult in good health.

The CDR3 here is CASSQERGAQVYTGELFF. Written as DNA, the CDR3 is TGTGCCAGCAGCCAAGAGAGGGGGGCCCAAGTATACACCGGGGAGCTGTTTTTT. The chain combines TRBV3-1 (or the pseudogene TRBV3-2) with TRBJ2-2, with D perhaps given as TRBD1 or TRBD2 (6 bases each). Germline CDR1 reads LGHDT; CDR2 reads YNNKEL (reference sequence). Trimming removed 0 bases from V and 3 bases from J, with 17 bases in between. This CDR3 is 18 amino acids long.

V is TRBV24-1 and J is TRBJ2-2, with 9 bases lining up with TRBD2. Unmatched junction bases numbered 14, after V lost 9 bases and J lost 4 bases. The CDR3 sequence is 17 residues long. CDR1 and CDR2 (germline): KGHDR, SFDVKD. CDR3 DNA: TGTGCCACCGGGCTGCTAGCGGGACCGCGGGGCACCGGGGAGCTGTTTTTT. Residues: CATGLLAGPRGTGELFF.

The chain links TRBV4-1 to TRBJ2-5; 10 bases map to TRBD1. The CDR3 has 15 amino acids. Germline values: CDR1 MGHRA, CDR2 YSYEKL. The J segment lost 5 bases and the V segment lost 3 bases, leaving 6 bases of the junction unmatched. The CDR3 region is CASSHRQGALETQYF. The CDR3 DNA is TGCGCCAGCAGCCACCGACAGGGGGCGTTGGAGACCCAGTACTTC.

The chain employs TRBV5-1 and TRBJ2-2, with D maybe TRBD2 (6 bases). CDR3 length: 16 residues. V shed 0 bases and J shed 0 bases, with 9 bases lying between them. The germline gives CDR1 SGHRS, CDR2 YFSETQ. CDR3 residues: CASSLAPGANTGELFF. CDR3 bases: TGCGCCAGCAGCTTGGCCCCGGGGGCGAACACCGGGGAGCTGTTTTTT. The entire variable domain, with the rest obtained from reference TRBV5-1 and TRBJ2-2, is as follows: KAGVTQTPRYLIKTRGQQVTLSCSPISGHRSVSWYQQTPGQGLQFLFEYFSETQRNKGNFPGRFSGRQFSNSRSEMNVSTLELGDSALYLCASSLAPGANTGELFFGEGSRLTVL.

The chain uses TRBV5-1 and TRBJ1-1, with D uncertain. CDR1 is SGHRS, CDR2 YFSETQ, per germline. The V gene lost 4 bases and the J gene lost 0 bases, with 13 bases spanning the gap. The length of the CDR3 is 15 residues. CDR3 coding DNA: TGCGCCAGCAGCCCCCGGCCGTTGGTGAACACTGAAGCTTTCTTT. Translating gives CASSPRPLVNTEAFF.

This chain uses TRBV5-1 with TRBJ1-3, with a weak D call TRBD1 (5 bases). The germline V and J ends were trimmed by 0 bases and 2 bases, with 12 bases remaining between them. Germline CDR1 reads SGHRS; CDR2 reads YFSETQ. This CDR3 region has 16 residues. The CDR3 bases are TGCGCCAGCAGCTTGGGGGGCTCTGGCCCTGGAAACACCATATATTTT. It codes for CASSLGGSGPGNTIYF.

The CDR3 region has the DNA TGTGCCAGCAGTTACTCTTTAGCGGGACCAATGTATTTT. Translated, it gives CASSYSLAGPMYF. V and J are TRBV6-5 and TRBJ2-3; 8 bases fit TRBD2. The V segment lost 0 bases and the J segment 14 bases; nucleotides outside the gene matches: 7. Germline loops: CDR1 MNHEY, CDR2 SVGAGI. The CDR3 length is 13 residues.

V usage is TRBV5-1 and J usage is TRBJ2-5, with TRBD2 as a possible D gene (5 bases). Germline values: CDR1 SGHRS, CDR2 YFSETQ. Trimming left V 2 bases short and J 8 bases short, with 25 bases between. This CDR3 is built from 17 residues. CDR3 sequence: CASSLSSATAAGPTQYF. CDR3 nucleotide sequence: TGCGCCAGCAGCTTAAGTAGCGCTACTGCCGCCGGTCCAACCCAGTACTTC. Filled out from reference TRBV5-1 and TRBJ2-5, the complete variable domain reads KAGVTQTPRYLIKTRGQQVTLSCSPISGHRSVSWYQQTPGQGLQFLFEYFSETQRNKGNFPGRFSGRQFSNSRSEMNVSTLELGDSALYLCASSLSSATAAGPTQYFGPGTRLLVL.

J is TRBJ1-6 and V is TRBV6-1; 7 bases match TRBD1. CDR3 length: 13 residues. V gave up 3 bases and J gave up 7 bases; unmatched junction bases: 0. Germline values: CDR1 MNHNS, CDR2 SASEGT. CDR3: CASSETGNSPLHF. The CDR3, as DNA: TGTGCCAGCAGTGAGACAGGGAATTCACCCCTCCACTTT.

The V call is TRBV5-1, the J call TRBJ2-5, with a tentative D call TRBD1 (6 bases). The CDR3 contains 15 residues. Between the trimmed V and J ends, which lost 1 base and 5 bases, there was a span of 15 bases. Germline CDR1 and CDR2: SGHRS and YFSETQ. In DNA, the CDR3 is TGCGCCAGCAGCTTGTCAGGACAGAGTGCGGAGACCCAGTACTTC. Translation: CASSLSGQSAETQYF.

This chain links TRBV30 with TRBJ2-7; D uncertain. Germline V gene lookup returns CDR1 GTSNPN and CDR2 SVGIG (reference sequence). The CDR3 runs 14 residues. Between the trimmed V and J ends, which lost 0 bases and 2 bases, there was a span of 11 bases. CDR3 nucleotides: TGTGCCTGGAGTGTTTCGATAGGGCCCTACGAGCAGTACTTC. Translation: CAWSVSIGPYEQYF.

This chain connects TRBV18 to TRBJ2-7; D call uncertain. The CDR3 is made up of 13 amino acids. CDR1 and CDR2 from the germline V gene are KGHSH and LQKENI. Between the trimmed V and J ends, which lost 3 bases and 3 bases, there was a span of 9 bases. As DNA, the CDR3 is TGTGCCAGCTCACCCGGACCGCACTACGAGCAGTACTTC. This codes for CASSPGPHYEQYF.

This clone was observed a single time. This rearrangement joins TRBV18 to TRBJ1-4; D may be TRBD1 (5 bases). The CDR3 runs to 18 residues. V was pared by 2 bases and J by 5 bases, with 21 bases between. Per germline, CDR1 KGHSH and CDR2 LQKENI. The CDR3 DNA reads as TGTGCCAGCTCACCAGTATTTTCCGGGACTCTGAGGAATGAAAAACTGTTTTTT. Translated: CASSPVFSGTLRNEKLFF.

The chain links TRBV19 to TRBJ1-1, with TRBD1 identical over 8 bases. This CDR3 is built from 15 residues. The germline V gene encodes CDR1 LNHDA and CDR2 SQIVND (reference sequence). Trimming took 6 bases from V and 1 from J; bases not matched to a gene: 7. Here the CDR3 DNA reads TGTGCCAGTAGAATCGAAGACAGGGGGAACACTGAAGCTTTCTTT. Translation gives CASRIEDRGNTEAFF.

The V gene is TRBV28, the J gene TRBJ2-7, with 12 bases lining up with TRBD2. The CDR3 contains 15 residues. Germline assignment: CDR1 MDHEN and CDR2 SYDVKM. Germline trimming cut 4 bases from V and 1 base from J; bases unmatched to any gene: 2. The CDR3 spells CASSSGTSGSYEQYF. Written as DNA, the CDR3 is TGTGCCAGCAGTTCCGGGACTAGCGGGTCCTACGAGCAGTACTTC.

The chain combines TRBV20-1 with TRBJ1-1; no reliable D call. The germline V gene encodes CDR1 DFQATT and CDR2 SNEGSKA (reference sequence). The CDR3 extends over 11 amino acids. Trimming removed 4 bases at V and 3 bases at J, with 6 bases between. CDR3 in DNA: TGCAGTGCTACCGGATACACTGAAGCTTTCTTT. Its protein product is CSATGYTEAFF.

The J gene is TRBJ2-2, the V gene TRBV18; possibly TRBD1 or TRBD2 for D (5 bases each). The V end was cut by 2 bases, the J end by 4 bases, with 11 bases between. Germline lookup yields CDR1 KGHSH and CDR2 LQKENI. This CDR3 contains 15 residues. The CDR3 DNA reads TGTGCCAGCTCACCAGGGGGAGAAAGCACCGGGGAGCTGTTTTTT. Translation gives CASSPGGESTGELFF.

This clone was seen only once. This chain links TRBV19 with TRBJ2-3; 11 bases line up with TRBD2. The ends lost 5 bases at V and 3 bases at J; junction bases unmatched: 4. The CDR3 contains 15 residues. The V gene's germline CDR1 is LNHDA and CDR2 SQIVND (reference sequence). CDR3 in amino acids: CASSHSGRATDTQYF. The CDR3 coding sequence is TGTGCCAGTAGTCATAGCGGGAGGGCGACAGATACGCAGTATTTT.

The genes are TRBV5-4 and TRBJ1-2; 11 bases line up with TRBD1. The CDR3 is 15 amino acids. Trimming at V came to 3 bases and at J to 5 bases, leaving 6 bases not matched to a gene. Germline V gene data show CDR1 as SGHNT and CDR2 as YYREEE (reference sequence). The CDR3 region has the DNA TGTGCCAGCAGCTGGACCGGGACAGGGGGTTATGGCTACACCTTC. Protein sequence: CASSWTGTGGYGYTF.

V and J are TRBV18 and TRBJ2-1, with 10 positions matching TRBD2. In germline, CDR1 is KGHSH, CDR2 LQKENI. The CDR3 is 20 amino acids. The J segment lost 0 bases and the V segment lost 2 bases, leaving 13 bases of the junction unmatched. Here the CDR3 reads CASSPTVAGGKYSSYNEQFF. The CDR3 DNA sequence: TGTGCCAGCTCACCAACGGTAGCGGGAGGCAAGTATAGCTCCTACAATGAGCAGTTCTTC.

The gene calls are TRBV19 and TRBJ2-4; D remains ambiguous. V lost 1 base and J 0 bases, leaving 13 bases between the germline ends. This CDR3 has 17 residues. Per the germline V gene, CDR1 is LNHDA and CDR2 is SQIVND (reference sequence). The CDR3 DNA sequence: TGTGCCAGTAGTATAGGGGGTAGCTCTCTAGCCAAAAACATTCAGTACTTC. Translated: CASSIGGSSLAKNIQYF.

The rearrangement links TRBV2 to TRBJ2-1; unclear D gene. Germline V gene lookup returns CDR1 SNHLY and CDR2 FYNNEI. V was trimmed by 6 bases and J by 0 bases, leaving 12 bases between them. The CDR3 is 15 amino acids. The CDR3: CASRPGLVSYNEQFF. Here the CDR3 DNA reads TGTGCCAGCAGACCGGGCCTAGTCTCCTACAATGAGCAGTTCTTC.

V is TRBV6-1 and J is TRBJ1-4; D gene unclear. Per germline, CDR1 MNHNS and CDR2 SASEGT. This CDR3 contains 17 residues. The V end lost 2 bases, the J end lost 8 bases, and 21 bases lay between the germline ends. The CDR3 DNA follows: TGTGCCAGCAGTGAATTCGAAGCATCTCCTTGGGGAGAAAAACTGTTTTTT. Its translation is CASSEFEASPWGEKLFF.

The chain carries TRBV7-2 and TRBJ1-2, with 8 bases matching TRBD1. The CDR3 sequence is 14 residues long. Germline lookup yields CDR1 SGHTA and CDR2 FQGNSA. Unmatched junction bases numbered 6, after V lost 5 bases and J lost 4 bases. CDR3 nucleotides: TGTGCCAGCAGCGCAGACAGGGGTGGCTATGGCTACACCTTC. It encodes CASSADRGGYGYTF.

This clone was picked up one time. This chain links TRBV6-5 with TRBJ1-3; D may be TRBD1 (6 bases). The CDR3 runs to 14 residues. V lost 7 bases and J 8 bases, leaving 18 bases between the germline ends. CDR1 MNHEY and CDR2 SVGAGI come from the germline V gene. The CDR3 coding sequence is TGTGCCAGCATTGGGGGGCGAAGTGGGGACACCATATATTTT. Residues: CASIGGRSGDTIYF.

J is TRBJ1-2 and V is TRBV24-1; D is unclear. V lost 2 bases to trimming and J lost 8 bases, with 8 bases between them. The CDR3 has 12 residues. Germline values: CDR1 KGHDR, CDR2 SFDVKD. The CDR3 loop reads CATSDWGGGYTF. The CDR3 DNA follows: TGTGCCACCAGTGATTGGGGTGGCGGCTACACCTTC.

The V and J genes are TRBV19 and TRBJ2-3; a weak D match, TRBD2 (6 bases). The length of the CDR3 is 14 residues. CDR1 is LNHDA and CDR2 is SQIVND in the germline V gene (reference sequence). Trimming pared 1 base from V and 1 base from J, leaving 6 bases between. The CDR3 protein is CASSIAGGTDTQYF. The CDR3 nucleotides read TGTGCCAGTAGTATAGCGGGAGGCACAGATACGCAGTATTTT. Filled out from reference TRBV19 and TRBJ2-3, the complete variable domain reads DGGITQSPKYLFRKEGQNVTLSCEQNLNHDAMYWYRQDPGQGLRLIYYSQIVNDFQKGDIAEGYSVSREKKESFPLTVTSAQKNPTAFYLCASSIAGGTDTQYFGPGTRLTVL.

The V and J genes are TRBV4-1 and TRBJ2-1; D is unresolved. Germline V gene data show CDR1 as MGHRA and CDR2 as YSYEKL. The CDR3 runs to 14 residues. Between the trimmed V and J ends, which lost 4 bases and 2 bases, there was a span of 9 bases. The chain's CDR3 is CASSREAPYNEQFF. CDR3 DNA: TGCGCCAGCAGCCGGGAAGCCCCCTACAATGAGCAGTTCTTC.

V is TRBV19 and J is TRBJ1-4, with D unclear. Germline assignment: CDR1 LNHDA and CDR2 SQIVND (reference sequence). The ends were cut back, 6 bases at V and 7 bases at J, with 12 bases in the middle. CDR3 length equals 13 residues. The CDR3 nucleotides read TGTGCCAGTAGAGATTCGGGGTTTGAAAAACTGTTTTTT. This encodes CASRDSGFEKLFF. Full variable domain (rest looked up from reference TRBV19 and TRBJ1-4): DGGITQSPKYLFRKEGQNVTLSCEQNLNHDAMYWYRQDPGQGLRLIYYSQIVNDFQKGDIAEGYSVSREKKESFPLTVTSAQKNPTAFYLCASRDSGFEKLFFGSGTQLSVL.

J is TRBJ2-4 and V is TRBV28, with 7 bases aligning to TRBD2. Per the germline V gene, CDR1 is MDHEN and CDR2 is SYDVKM. Losses at the gene ends were 6 bases for V and 2 bases for J; bases not matched to a gene: 7. The CDR3 loop spans 15 amino acids. This chain's CDR3 is CASRGGESTKNIQYF. In nucleotides, the CDR3 is TGTGCCAGCAGGGGGGGGGAATCGACCAAAAACATTCAGTACTTC.

This sequence joins TRBV5-1 and TRBJ2-1; 9 bases match TRBD2. J lost 5 bases, V lost 4 bases, and 10 bases had no gene match. The CDR3 extends over 16 amino acids. CDR1 is SGHRS, CDR2 YFSETQ, per germline. CDR3 DNA: TGCGCCAGCAGCCACGGGACTAGCTCCCCAGACAATGAGCAGTTCTTC. It specifies CASSHGTSSPDNEQFF.